This is a list of T cell receptor beta chains from one sample in a study of CD8+CD57+ T cells in acquired aplastic anemia. TCRdb redid the calling of the reads with MiXCR, one entry per CDR3 protein. The table has some 150,000 distinct CDR3 sequences, about 54% seen once. The sequenced sample consisted of sorted CD4+, CD8+, or CD8+CD57+ T cells (not recorded which) from PBMCs. Source of these receptors: a human donor with aplastic anemia. CDR3s include the opening cysteine and the closing phenylalanine or tryptophan.

j_call v_call cdr3_aa
TRBJ2-5 TRBV2 CASSRGQQETRYF
TRBJ2-5 TRBV9 CTSSYQTGTETQYF
TRBJ1-1 TRBV25-1 CASRRTGGKAEAFF
TRBJ1-5 TRBV10-3 CAITMGLGGARDNQPQHF
TRBJ2-7 TRBV20-1 CSATEGTYEQYF
TRBJ1-1 TRBV7-9 CASSPVGGSTEAFF
TRBJ1-5 TRBV7-3 CASSQGQGANQPQHF
TRBJ1-2 TRBV9 CASSFYPTGGDGYTF
TRBJ1-6 TRBV4-2 CASSDQDQADSPLHF
TRBJ2-5 TRBV9 CASSVVGGNQETQYF
TRBJ1-5 TRBV19 CASSISGDHQPQHF